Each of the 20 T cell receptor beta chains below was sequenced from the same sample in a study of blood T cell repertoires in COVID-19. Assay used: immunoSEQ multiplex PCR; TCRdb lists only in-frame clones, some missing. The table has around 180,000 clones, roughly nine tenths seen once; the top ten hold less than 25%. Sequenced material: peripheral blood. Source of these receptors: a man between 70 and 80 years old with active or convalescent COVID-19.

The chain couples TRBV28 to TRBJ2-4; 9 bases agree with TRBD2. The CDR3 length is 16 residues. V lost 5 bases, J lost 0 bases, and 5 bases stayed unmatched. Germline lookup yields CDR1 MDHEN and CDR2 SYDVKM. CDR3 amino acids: CASSPQLAGAKNIQYF. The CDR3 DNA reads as TGTGCCAGCAGTCCCCAACTAGCGGGAGCCAAAAACATTCAGTACTTC.

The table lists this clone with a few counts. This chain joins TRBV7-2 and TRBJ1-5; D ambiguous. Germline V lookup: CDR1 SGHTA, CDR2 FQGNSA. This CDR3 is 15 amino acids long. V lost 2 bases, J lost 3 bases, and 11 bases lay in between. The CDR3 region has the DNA TGTGCCAGCAGCTTAAACAGTTCTCCCAATCAGCCCCAGCATTTT. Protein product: CASSLNSSPNQPQHF. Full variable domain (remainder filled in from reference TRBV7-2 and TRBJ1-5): GAGVSQSPSNKVTEKGKDVELRCDPISGHTALYWYRQSLGQGLEFLIYFQGNSAPDKSGLPSDRFSAERTGGSVSTLTIQRTQQEDSAVYLCASSLNSSPNQPQHFGDGTRLSIL.

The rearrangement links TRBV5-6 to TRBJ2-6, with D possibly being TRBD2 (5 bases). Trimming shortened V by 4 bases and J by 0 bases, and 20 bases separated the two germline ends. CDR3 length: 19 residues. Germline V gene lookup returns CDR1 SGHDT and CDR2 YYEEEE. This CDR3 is CASSLYGSSGFSGANVLTF. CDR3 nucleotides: TGTGCCAGCAGCCTATACGGGTCCAGCGGATTCTCTGGGGCCAACGTCCTGACTTTC.

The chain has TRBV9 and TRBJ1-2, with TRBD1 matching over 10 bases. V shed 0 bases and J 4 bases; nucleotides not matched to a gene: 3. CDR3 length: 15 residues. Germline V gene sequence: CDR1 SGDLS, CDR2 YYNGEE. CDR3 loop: CASSVGQGAGYGYTF. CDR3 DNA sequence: TGTGCCAGCAGCGTAGGACAGGGGGCCGGCTATGGCTACACCTTC.

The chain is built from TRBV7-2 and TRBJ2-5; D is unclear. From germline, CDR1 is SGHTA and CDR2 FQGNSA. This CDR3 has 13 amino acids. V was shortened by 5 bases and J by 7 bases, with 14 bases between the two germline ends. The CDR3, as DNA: TGTGCCAGCAGCACATCCCAAACGGGGACCCAGTACTTC. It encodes CASSTSQTGTQYF. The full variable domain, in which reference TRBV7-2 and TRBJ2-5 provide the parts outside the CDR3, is GAGVSQSPSNKVTEKGKDVELRCDPISGHTALYWYRQSLGQGLEFLIYFQGNSAPDKSGLPSDRFSAERTGGSVSTLTIQRTQQEDSAVYLCASSTSQTGTQYFGPGTRLLVL.

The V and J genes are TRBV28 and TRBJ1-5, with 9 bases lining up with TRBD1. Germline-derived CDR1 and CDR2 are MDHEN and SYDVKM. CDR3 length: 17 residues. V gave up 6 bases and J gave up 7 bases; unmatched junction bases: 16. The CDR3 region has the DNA TGTGCCAGCAGCAGCACACGACGGACAGGGGTGAAGCAGCCCCAGCATTTT. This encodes CASSSTRRTGVKQPQHF. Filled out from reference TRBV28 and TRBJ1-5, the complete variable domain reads DVKVTQSSRYLVKRTGEKVFLECVQDMDHENMFWYRQDPGLGLRLIYFSYDVKMKEKGDIPEGYSVSREKKERFSLILESASTNQTSMYLCASSSTRRTGVKQPQHFGDGTRLSIL.

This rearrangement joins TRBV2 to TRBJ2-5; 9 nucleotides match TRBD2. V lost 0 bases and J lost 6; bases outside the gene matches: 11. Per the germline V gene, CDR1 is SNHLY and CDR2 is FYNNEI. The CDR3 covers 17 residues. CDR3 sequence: CASSEARWRGGSKTQYF. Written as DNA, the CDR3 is TGTGCCAGCAGTGAAGCGCGGTGGCGGGGGGGCAGTAAGACCCAGTACTTC.

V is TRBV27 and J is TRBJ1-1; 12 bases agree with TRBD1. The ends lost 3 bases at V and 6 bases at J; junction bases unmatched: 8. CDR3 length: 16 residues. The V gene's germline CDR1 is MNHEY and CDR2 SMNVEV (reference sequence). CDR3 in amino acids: CASSFRGGQGAPEAFF. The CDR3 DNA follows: TGTGCCAGCAGTTTCCGCGGGGGACAGGGGGCTCCTGAAGCTTTCTTT.

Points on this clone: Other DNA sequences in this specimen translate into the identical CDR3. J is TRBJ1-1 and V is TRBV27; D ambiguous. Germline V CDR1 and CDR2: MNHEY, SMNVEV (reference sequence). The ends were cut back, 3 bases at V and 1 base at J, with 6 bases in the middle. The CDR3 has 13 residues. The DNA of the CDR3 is TGTGCCAGCAGTTTCGGTGGGAACACTGAAGCTTTCTTT. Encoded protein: CASSFGGNTEAFF.

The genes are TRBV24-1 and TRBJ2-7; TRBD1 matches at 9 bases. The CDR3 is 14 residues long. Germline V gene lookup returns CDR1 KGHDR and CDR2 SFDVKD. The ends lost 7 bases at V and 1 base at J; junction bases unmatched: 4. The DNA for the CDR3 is TGTGCCACCAGCGAAGACAGGGGGTCCTACGAGCAGTACTTC. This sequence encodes CATSEDRGSYEQYF.

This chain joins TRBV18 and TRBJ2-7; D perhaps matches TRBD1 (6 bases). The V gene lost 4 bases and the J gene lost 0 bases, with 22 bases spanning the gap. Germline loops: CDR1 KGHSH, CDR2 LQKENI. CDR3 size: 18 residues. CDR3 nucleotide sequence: TGTGCCAGCTCACTAATCCGGGACACAGGACGGAGCTCCTACGAGCAGTACTTC. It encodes CASSLIRDTGRSSYEQYF.

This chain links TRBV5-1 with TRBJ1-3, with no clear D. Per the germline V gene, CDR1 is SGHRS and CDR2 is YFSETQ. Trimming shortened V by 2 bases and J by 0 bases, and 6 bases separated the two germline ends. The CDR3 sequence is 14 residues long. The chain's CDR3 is CASSLSFSGNTIYF. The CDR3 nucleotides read TGCGCCAGCAGCTTATCGTTCTCTGGAAACACCATATATTTT. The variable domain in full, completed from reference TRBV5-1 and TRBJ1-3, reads KAGVTQTPRYLIKTRGQQVTLSCSPISGHRSVSWYQQTPGQGLQFLFEYFSETQRNKGNFPGRFSGRQFSNSRSEMNVSTLELGDSALYLCASSLSFSGNTIYFGEGSWLTVV.

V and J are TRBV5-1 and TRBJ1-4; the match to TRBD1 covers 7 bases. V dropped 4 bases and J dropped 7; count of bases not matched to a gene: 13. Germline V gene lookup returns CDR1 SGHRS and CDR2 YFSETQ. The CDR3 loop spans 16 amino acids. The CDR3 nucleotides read TGCGCCAGCAGCACAACTCTACAGGGGTCGGGTGAAAAACTGTTTTTT. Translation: CASSTTLQGSGEKLFF.

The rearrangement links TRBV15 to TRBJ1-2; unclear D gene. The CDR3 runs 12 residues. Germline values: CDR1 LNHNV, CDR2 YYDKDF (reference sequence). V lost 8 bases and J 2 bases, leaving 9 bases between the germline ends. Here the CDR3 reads CATWALNYGYTF. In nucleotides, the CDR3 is TGTGCCACCTGGGCCCTAAACTATGGCTACACCTTC.

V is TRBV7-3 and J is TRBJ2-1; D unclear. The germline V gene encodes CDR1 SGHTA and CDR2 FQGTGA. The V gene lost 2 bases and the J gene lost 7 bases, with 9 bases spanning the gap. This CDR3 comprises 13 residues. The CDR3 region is CASSLLGENEQFF. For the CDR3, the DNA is TGTGCCAGCAGCTTATTGGGCGAGAATGAGCAGTTCTTC.

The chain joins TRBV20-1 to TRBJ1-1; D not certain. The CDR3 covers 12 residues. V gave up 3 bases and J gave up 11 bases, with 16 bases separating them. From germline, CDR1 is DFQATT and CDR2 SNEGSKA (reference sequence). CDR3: CSASTTTGGAFF. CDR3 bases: TGCAGTGCTAGTACTACAACTGGTGGGGCTTTCTTT.

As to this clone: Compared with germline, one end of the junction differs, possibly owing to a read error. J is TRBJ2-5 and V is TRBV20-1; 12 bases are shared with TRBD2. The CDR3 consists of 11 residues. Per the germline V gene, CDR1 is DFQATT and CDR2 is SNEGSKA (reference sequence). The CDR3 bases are TGCAGTGCTAGAGGACTAGCGGGAGTGAACTTC. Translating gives CSARGLAGVNF.

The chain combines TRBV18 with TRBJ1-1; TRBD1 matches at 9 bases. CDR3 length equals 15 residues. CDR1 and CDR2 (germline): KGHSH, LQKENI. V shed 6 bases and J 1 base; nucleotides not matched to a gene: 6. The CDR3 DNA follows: TGTGCCAGCTCCGACAGGGGGACGACGAACACTGAAGCTTTCTTT. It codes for CASSDRGTTNTEAFF.

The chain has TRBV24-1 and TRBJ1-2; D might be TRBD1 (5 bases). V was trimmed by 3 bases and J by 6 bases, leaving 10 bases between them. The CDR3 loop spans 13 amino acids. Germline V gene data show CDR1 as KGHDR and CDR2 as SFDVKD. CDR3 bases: TGTGCCACCAGTGATGTGGGGGGAGATGGCTACACCTTC. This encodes CATSDVGGDGYTF.

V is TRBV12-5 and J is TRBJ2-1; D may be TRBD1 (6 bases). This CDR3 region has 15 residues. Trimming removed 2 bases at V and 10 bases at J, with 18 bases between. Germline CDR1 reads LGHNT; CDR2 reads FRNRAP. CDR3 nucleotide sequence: TGTGCTAGTGGTTTGTTATCTACAGGGCGCTGGGAGCAGTTCTTC. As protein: CASGLLSTGRWEQFF.